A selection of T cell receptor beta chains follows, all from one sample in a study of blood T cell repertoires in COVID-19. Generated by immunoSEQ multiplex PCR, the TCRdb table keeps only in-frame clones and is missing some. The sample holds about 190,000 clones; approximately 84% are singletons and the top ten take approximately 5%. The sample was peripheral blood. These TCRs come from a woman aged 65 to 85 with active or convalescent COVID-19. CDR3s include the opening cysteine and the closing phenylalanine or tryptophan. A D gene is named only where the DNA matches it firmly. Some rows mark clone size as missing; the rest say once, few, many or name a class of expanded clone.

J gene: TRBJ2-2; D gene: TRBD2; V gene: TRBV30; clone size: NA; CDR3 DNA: TGTGCCTGGAGTTTTACTAGCGGGAGGGCACCCGGGGAGCTGTTTTTT; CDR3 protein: CAWSFTSGRAPGELFF
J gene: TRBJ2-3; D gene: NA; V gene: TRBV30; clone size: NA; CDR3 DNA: TGTGCCTGGAGTAATTTAGGGGCCTTGGATACGCAGTATTTT; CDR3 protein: CAWSNLGALDTQYF
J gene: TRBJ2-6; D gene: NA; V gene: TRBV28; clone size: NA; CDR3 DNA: TGTGCCAGCAGGAGCTCTGGGGCCAACGTCCTGACTTTC; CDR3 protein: CASRSSGANVLTF
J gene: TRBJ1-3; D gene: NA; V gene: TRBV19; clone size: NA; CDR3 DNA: TGTGCCAGTAGTATAGGACGGGGCTCTGGAAACACCATATATTTT; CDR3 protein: CASSIGRGSGNTIYF
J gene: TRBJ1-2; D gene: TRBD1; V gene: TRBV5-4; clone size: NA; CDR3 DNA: TGTGCCAGCAGCTTACCGGGACAGGAGATCTATGGCTACACCTTC; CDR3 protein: CASSLPGQEIYGYTF
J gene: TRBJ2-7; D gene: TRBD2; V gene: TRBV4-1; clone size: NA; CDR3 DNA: TGCGCCAGCAGCCAAGCGTCTGGGCTAGCGGGCAGCGAGCAGTACTTC; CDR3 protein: CASSQASGLAGSEQYF
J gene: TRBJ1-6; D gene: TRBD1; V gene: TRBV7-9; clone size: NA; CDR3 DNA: TGTGCCAGCAGCCATCGGGACAGTCAATATTCACCCCTCCACTTT; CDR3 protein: CASSHRDSQYSPLHF
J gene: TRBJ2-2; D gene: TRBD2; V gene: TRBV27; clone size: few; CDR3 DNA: TGTGCCAGCAGGGCAAGCGGGAGGTTTAGCACCGGGGAGCTGTTTTTT; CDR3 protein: CASRASGRFSTGELFF
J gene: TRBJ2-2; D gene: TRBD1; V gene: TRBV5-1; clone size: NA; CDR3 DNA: TGCGCCAGCAGAAAACCGGGACAGCAGAACACCGGGGAGCTGTTTTTT; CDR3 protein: CASRKPGQQNTGELFF
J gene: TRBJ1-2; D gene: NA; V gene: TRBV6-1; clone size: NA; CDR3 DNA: TGTGCCAGCAGTGAAGGCAGGGCGACCACCTTC; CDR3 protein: CASSEGRATTF
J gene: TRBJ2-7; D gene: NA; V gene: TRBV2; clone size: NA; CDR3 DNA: TGTGCCAGCAGCGATAGCGGTACAACCTACGAGCAGTACTTC; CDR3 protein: CASSDSGTTYEQYF
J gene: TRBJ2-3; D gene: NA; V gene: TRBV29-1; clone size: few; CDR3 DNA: TGCAGCGTTGAGACGGGGACAGATACGCAGTATTTT; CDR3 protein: CSVETGTDTQYF
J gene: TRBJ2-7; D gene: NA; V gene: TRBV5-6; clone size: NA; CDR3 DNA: TGTGCCAGCAGCTTAGACAGGCCCCCTTTTACGCAGTACTTC; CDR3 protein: CASSLDRPPFTQYF
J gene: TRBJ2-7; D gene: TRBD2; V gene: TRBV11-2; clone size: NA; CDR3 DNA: TGTGCCAGCAGCTTAGCAGCGGGAGGTGTCTACGAGCAGTACTTC; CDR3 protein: CASSLAAGGVYEQYF
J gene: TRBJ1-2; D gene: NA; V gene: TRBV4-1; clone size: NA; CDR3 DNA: TGCGCCAGCAGCCAAGATACCCTGTTGACAGGCGGGCTTCACGGCTACACCTTC; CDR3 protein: CASSQDTLLTGGLHGYTF
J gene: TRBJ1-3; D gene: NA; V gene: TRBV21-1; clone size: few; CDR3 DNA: TGTGCCAGCAGCAAAGTGAAGGGGCTGACTGGAAACACCATATATTTT; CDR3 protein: CASSKVKGLTGNTIYF
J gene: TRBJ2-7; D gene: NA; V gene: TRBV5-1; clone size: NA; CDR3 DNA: TGCGCCAGCAGCCGGGACAACTCCTACGAGCAGTACTTC; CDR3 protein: CASSRDNSYEQYF
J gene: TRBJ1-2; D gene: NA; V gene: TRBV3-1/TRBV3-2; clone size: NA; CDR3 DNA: TGTGCCAGCAGCCAACCAGGGGGCTACACCTTC; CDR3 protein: CASSQPGGYTF
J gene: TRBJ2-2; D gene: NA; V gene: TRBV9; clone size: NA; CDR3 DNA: TGTGCCACACGGAGGGCGAACACCGGGGAGCTGTTTTTT; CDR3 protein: CATRRANTGELFF
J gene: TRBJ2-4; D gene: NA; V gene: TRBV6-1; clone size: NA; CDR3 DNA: TGTGCCAGCAGTGAACGACCGGGACACGGGAAAAACATTCAGTACTTC; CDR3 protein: CASSERPGHGKNIQYF
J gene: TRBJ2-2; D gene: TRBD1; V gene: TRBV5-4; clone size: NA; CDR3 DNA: TGTGCCAGCAGCCTCGACAGGGCGAGCACCGGGGAGCTGTTTTTT; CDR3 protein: CASSLDRASTGELFF
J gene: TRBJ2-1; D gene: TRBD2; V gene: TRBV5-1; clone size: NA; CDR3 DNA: TGCGCCAGCAGCTTGTACCCCTCGACTAGCGGGAACAATGAGCAGTTCTTC; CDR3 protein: CASSLYPSTSGNNEQFF
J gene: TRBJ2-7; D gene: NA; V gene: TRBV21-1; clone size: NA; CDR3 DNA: TGTGCCAGCAGCAAAATCTTGCACCAGAGGCCCGGGACAGGACTCTACGAGCAGTACTTC; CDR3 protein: CASSKILHQRPGTGLYEQYF
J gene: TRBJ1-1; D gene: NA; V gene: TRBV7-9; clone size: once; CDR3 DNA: TGTGCCAGCAGCTTAGCAGGGACAAGGGACATGAACACTGAAGCTTTCTTT; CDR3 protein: CASSLAGTRDMNTEAFF
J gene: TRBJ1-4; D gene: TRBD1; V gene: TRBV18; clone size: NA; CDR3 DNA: TGTGCCAGCTCACAGACAGGGGAAAAACTGTTTTTT; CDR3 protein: CASSQTGEKLFF
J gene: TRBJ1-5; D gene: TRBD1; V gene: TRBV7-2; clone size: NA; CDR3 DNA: TGTGCCAGCAGCTCCAGGGGGCAGGGTAGCAATCAGCCCCAGCATTTT; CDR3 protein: CASSSRGQGSNQPQHF
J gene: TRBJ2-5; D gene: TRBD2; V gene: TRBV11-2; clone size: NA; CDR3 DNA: TGTGCCAGCAGCTTAGCGGGAGGGCCCTCGACCCAGTACTTC; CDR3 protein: CASSLAGGPSTQYF
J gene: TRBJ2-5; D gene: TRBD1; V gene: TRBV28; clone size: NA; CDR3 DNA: TGTGCCAGCAGTACGACAGGGCCAGAGGTGGAGACCCAGTACTTC; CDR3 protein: CASSTTGPEVETQYF
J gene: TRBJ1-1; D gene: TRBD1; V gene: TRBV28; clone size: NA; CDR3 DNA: TGTGCCAGCAGCAACAGGGGGGTCTCGAACACTGAAGCTTTCTTT; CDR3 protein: CASSNRGVSNTEAFF
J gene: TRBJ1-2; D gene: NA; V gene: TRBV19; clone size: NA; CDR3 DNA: TGTGCCAGTAGTATCAGCACAGGGCGACATGGCTACACCTTC; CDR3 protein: CASSISTGRHGYTF
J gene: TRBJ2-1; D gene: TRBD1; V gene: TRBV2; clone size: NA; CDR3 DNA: TGTGCCAGCAGTGTTGGACAGGGAGCCTACAATGAGCAGTTCTTC; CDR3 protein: CASSVGQGAYNEQFF
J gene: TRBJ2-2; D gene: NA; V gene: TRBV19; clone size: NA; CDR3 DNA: TGTGCCAGTAGTATAGCGCAGGGGTTTACCGGGGAGCTGTTTTTT; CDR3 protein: CASSIAQGFTGELFF
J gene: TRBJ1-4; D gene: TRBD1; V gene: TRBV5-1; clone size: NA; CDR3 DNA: TGCGCCAGCAGCGAAAATCCCGGGACAGTGAATGAAAAACTGTTTTTT; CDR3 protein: CASSENPGTVNEKLFF
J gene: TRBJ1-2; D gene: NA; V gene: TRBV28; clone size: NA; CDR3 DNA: TGTGCCAGCAACCGGCAGGTCGTGGGCTATGGCTACACCTTC; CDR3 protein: CASNRQVVGYGYTF
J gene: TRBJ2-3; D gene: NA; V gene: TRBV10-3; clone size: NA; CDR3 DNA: TGTGCCATCAGTGGAGGGGGAGCCACCACAGATACGCAGTATTTT; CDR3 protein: CAISGGGATTDTQYF
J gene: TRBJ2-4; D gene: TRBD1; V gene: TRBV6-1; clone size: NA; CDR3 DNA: TGTGCCAGCAGTGAAGTGGGACAGGGGGTTATAAACATTCAGTACTTC; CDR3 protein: CASSEVGQGVINIQYF
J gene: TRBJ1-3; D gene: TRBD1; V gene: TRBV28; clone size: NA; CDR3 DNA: TGTGCCAGCAGTTTGGGTTCCCGGAAGACAGGGGAGAGAGGAAACACCATATATTTT; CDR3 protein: CASSLGSRKTGERGNTIYF
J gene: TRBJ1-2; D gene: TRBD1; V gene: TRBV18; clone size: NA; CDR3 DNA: TGTGCCAGCTCACCAAGGGGACAGGGGGCCATTAACTATGGCTACACCTTC; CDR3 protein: CASSPRGQGAINYGYTF
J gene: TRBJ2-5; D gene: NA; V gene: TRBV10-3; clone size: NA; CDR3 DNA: TGTGCCATCAGTCTTGTCCCCCAAGAGACCCAGTACTTC; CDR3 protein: CAISLVPQETQYF
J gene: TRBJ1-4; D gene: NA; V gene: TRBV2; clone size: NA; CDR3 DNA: TGTGCCAGCAGCGCTCCGGGGGGAACTAATGAAAAACTGTTTTTT; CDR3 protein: CASSAPGGTNEKLFF
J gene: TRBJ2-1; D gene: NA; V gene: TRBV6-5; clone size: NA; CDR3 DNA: TGTGCCAGCAGAGGGACTCGCTCCTACAATGAGCAGTTCTTC; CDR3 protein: CASRGTRSYNEQFF
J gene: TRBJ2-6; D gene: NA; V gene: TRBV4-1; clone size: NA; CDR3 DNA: TGCGCCAGCAGCCAGACGCTTACAGGGTCTGGGGCCAACGTCCTGACTTTC; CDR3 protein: CASSQTLTGSGANVLTF
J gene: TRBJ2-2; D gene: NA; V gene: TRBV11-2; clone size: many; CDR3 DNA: TGTGCCAGCAGCTTCGACAGGTCGGGGGAGCTGTTTTTT; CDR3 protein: CASSFDRSGELFF
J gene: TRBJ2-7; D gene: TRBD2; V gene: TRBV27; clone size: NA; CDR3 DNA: TGTGCCAGCAGTTCCTCTAGCGGGAGGGCCGAGGAGCAGTACTTC; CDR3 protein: CASSSSSGRAEEQYF
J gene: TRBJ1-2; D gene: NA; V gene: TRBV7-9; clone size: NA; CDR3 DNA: TGTGCCAGCAGCTTGTCGTACGGCGGGAAATATGGCTACACCTTC; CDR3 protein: CASSLSYGGKYGYTF